This T cell receptor (beta chain) was identified during a study of blood T cell repertoires in COVID-19. Whole-study context: T cells, B-cell-depleted T cells, or PBMCs supplied cDNA or gDNA.

Trimming took 9 bases from V and 9 from J; bases not matched to a gene: 14. Germline V gene sequence: CDR1 MNHEY, CDR2 SVGAGI. The CDR3 runs to 15 residues. Original handling: It was from reference gene primer amplification that nucleated cell counts were estimated. Measured with immunoSEQ multiplex PCR; TCRdb has only the in-frame clones, and not every one. V and J calls and clone size are those listed in that table; D and trimming were worked out from the DNA. The top ten clones hold over 7.5% of a sample with 150,000 to 200,000 clones, roughly 80% of them seen once. The chain is built from TRBV6-5 and TRBJ2-1; 10 nucleotides agree with TRBD2. Specimen: peripheral blood. The receptor was derived from a woman between 70 and 85 years old with acute or convalescent COVID-19. CDR3 sequence reads: CASLMGPSGGGEQFF. For the CDR3, the DNA is TGTGCCAGTCTTATGGGGCCTAGCGGGGGTGGTGAGCAGTTCTTC.